This T cell receptor beta chain was identified during a study of blood T cell repertoires in COVID-19. The data were produced by immunoSEQ multiplex PCR, yet TCRdb's version contains in-frame clones alone and is incomplete. The data show over 250,000 clones, roughly 86% seen once. Germline CDR1 is LGHDT and CDR2 is YNNKEL (reference sequence). Trimming removed 4 bases from V and 4 bases from J; junction bases left unmatched: 4. This CDR3 comprises 14 residues. Material for sequencing was PBMCs or T cells enriched from blood (not recorded which). This TCR was sampled from a woman aged 55-70 years who had recovered from COVID-19. V is TRBV3-1 (or the pseudogene TRBV3-2) and J is TRBJ1-1; 9 bases match TRBD1. The DNA of the CDR3 is TGTGCCAGCAGCCCTTCGACAGGGGGCACTGAAGCTTTCTTT. It encodes CASSPSTGGTEAFF.